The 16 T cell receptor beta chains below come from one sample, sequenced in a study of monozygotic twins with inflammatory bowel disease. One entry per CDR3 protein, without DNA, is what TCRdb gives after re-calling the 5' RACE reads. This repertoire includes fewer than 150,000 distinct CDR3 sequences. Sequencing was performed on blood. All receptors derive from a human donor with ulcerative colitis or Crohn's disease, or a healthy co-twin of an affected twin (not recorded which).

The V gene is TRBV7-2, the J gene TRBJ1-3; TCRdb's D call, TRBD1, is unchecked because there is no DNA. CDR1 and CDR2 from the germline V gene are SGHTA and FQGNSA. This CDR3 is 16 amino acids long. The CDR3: CASSKGQGDTGNTIYF.

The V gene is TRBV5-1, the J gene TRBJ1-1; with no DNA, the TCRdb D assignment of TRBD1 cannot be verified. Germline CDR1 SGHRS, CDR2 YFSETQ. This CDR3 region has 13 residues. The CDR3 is CASSVTGYTEAFF.

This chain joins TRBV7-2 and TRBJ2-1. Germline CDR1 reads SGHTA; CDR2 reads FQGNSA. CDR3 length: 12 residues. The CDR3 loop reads CASSRLNNEQFF.

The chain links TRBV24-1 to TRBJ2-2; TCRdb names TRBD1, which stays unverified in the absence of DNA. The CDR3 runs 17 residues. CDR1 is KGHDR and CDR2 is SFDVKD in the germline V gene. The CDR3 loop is CATSDDTGTGETGELFF.

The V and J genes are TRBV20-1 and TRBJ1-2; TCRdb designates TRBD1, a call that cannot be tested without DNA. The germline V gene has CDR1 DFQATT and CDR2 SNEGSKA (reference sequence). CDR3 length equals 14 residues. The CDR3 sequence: CSAMPPGGPYGYTF.

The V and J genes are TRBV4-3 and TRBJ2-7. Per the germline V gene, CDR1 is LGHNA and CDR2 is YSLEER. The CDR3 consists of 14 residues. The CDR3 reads CASSQGRPSYEQYF.

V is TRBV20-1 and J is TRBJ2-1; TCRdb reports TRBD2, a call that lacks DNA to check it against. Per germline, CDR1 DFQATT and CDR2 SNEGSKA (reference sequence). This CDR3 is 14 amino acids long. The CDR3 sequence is CSATGTFTYNEQFF.

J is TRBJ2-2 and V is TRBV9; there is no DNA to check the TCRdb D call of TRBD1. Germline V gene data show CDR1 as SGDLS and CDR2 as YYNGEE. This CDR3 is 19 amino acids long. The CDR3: CASSVPPGTASFGTGELFF.

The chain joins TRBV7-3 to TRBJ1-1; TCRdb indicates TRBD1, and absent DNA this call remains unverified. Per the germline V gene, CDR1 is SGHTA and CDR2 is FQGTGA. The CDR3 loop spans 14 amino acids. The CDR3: CASSLAGGSAEAFF.

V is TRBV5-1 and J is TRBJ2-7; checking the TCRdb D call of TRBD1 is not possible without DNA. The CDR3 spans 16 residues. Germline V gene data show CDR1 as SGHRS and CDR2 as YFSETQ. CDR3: CASSWLPSTGSYEQYF. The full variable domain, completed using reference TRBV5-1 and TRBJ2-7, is KAGVTQTPRYLIKTRGQQVTLSCSPISGHRSVSWYQQTPGQGLQFLFEYFSETQRNKGNFPGRFSGRQFSNSRSEMNVSTLELGDSALYLCASSWLPSTGSYEQYFGPGTRLTVT.

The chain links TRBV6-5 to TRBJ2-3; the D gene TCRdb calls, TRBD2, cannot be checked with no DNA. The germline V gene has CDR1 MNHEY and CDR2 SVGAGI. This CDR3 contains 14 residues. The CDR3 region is CASSFGESTDTQYF.

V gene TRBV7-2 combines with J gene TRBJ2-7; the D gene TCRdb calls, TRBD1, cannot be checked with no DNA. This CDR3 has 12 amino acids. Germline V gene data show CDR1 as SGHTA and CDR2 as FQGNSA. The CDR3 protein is CASSVNRGQQYF.

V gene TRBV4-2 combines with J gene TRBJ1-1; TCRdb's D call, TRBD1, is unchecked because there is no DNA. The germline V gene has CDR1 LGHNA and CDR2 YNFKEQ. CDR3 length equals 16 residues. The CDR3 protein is CASSQGGHLQAAEAFF.

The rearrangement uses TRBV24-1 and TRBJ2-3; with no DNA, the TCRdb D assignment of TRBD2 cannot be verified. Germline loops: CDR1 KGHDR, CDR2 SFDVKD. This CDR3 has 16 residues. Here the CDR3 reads CATSEPGPRGPDTQYF.

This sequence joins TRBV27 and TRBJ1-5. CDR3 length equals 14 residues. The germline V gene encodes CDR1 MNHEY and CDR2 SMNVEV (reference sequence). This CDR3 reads CASSPSRWGQPQHF.

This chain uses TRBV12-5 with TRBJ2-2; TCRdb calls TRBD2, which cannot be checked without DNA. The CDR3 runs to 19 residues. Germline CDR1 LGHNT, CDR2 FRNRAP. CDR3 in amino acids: CASGFHGLAGGVNTGELFF.